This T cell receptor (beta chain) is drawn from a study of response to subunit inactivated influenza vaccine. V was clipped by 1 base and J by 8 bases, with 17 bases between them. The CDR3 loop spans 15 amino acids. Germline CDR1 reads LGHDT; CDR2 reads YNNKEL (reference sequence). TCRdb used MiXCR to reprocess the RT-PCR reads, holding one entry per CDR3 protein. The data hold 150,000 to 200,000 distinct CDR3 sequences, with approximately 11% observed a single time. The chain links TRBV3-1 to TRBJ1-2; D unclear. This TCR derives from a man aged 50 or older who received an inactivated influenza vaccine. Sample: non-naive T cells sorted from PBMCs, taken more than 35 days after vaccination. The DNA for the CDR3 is TGTGCCAGCAGCCAAGTCCGGACTGCGGGAGGAGGCTACACCTTC. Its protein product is CASSQVRTAGGGYTF.